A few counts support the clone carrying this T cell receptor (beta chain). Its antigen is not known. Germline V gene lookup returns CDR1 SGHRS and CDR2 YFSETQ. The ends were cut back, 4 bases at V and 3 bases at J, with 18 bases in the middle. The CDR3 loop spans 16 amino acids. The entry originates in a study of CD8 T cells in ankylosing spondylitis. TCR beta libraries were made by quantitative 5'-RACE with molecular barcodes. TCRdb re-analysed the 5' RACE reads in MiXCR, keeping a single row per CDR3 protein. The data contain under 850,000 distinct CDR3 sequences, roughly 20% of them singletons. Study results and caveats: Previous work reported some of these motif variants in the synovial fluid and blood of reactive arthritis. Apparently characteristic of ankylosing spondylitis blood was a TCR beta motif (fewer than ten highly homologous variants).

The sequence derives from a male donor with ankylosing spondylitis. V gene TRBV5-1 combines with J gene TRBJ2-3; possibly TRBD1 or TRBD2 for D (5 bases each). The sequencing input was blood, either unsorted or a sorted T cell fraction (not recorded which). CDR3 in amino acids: CASSRGTSGETDTQYF. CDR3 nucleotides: TGCGCCAGCAGCAGAGGGACCTCCGGGGAGACAGATACGCAGTATTTT.